The 4 T cell receptor beta chains given below trace back to one sample, sequenced in a study of beta chain features in type 1 diabetes (dated by TCRdb to 2017 to 2018). What the authors observed across the whole study: Type 1 diabetes patients showed a moderate but significant shortening of TCRB CDR3 length in all four CD4+ subsets.

Library generation was performed with the immunoSEQ multiplex PCR assay. The High Capacity cDNA Reverse Transcription Kit was used to reverse transcribe all of the isolated RNA, meaning that expressed TCRB transcripts were what got sequenced. TCRdb's version of the immuneACCESS table is confined to in-frame rearrangements and falls short of the full clone set. An unresolved V gene accounts for under half of the shortfall where checked; the remainder is of unknown origin. In this sample the table shows about 700,000 clones, roughly 12% of which occur a single time. The ten top clones hold less than 0.025% of the sample. These receptors' antigens are unknown. Sequenced: naive CD4+ T cells from blood. Sample cell subset or site, as interpreted from the label and publication: true naive CD4+ T cells. The receptors come from a man aged 18 to 29 with type 1 diabetes.

The chain links TRBV28 to TRBJ2-2; 9 bases are a match to TRBD1. CDR1 and CDR2 (germline): MDHEN, SYDVKM. Trimming took 6 bases from V and 6 from J; bases not matched to a gene: 5. The CDR3 extends over 14 amino acids. The CDR3 spells CASRRDRVPGELFF. Written as DNA, the CDR3 is TGTGCCAGCAGGAGGGACAGGGTCCCCGGGGAGCTGTTTTTT.

The table lists this clone with a few counts. The J gene is TRBJ2-1, the V gene TRBV18; 7 bases agree with TRBD1. The CDR3 consists of 16 residues. Trimming at V came to 4 bases and at J to 3 bases, leaving 9 bases not matched to a gene. Per the germline V gene, CDR1 is KGHSH and CDR2 is LQKENI. The CDR3 DNA is TGTGCCAGCTCACTTTCATCAGGGGGTCACTACAATGAGCAGTTCTTC. This sequence encodes CASSLSSGGHYNEQFF.

This clone was seen a few times. J is TRBJ1-1 and V is TRBV30, with 7 bases fitting TRBD1. The CDR3 totals 14 residues. Germline trimming cut 2 bases from V and 0 bases from J; bases unmatched to any gene: 3. Germline-derived CDR1 and CDR2 are GTSNPN and SVGIG (reference sequence). The CDR3 sequence: CAWSTGTVNTEAFF. The DNA for the CDR3 is TGTGCCTGGAGTACCGGGACAGTGAACACTGAAGCTTTCTTT.

This chain connects TRBV27 to TRBJ2-7; D uncertain. V lost 1 base and J 0 bases, leaving 7 bases between the germline ends. This CDR3 has 14 amino acids. Germline loops: CDR1 MNHEY, CDR2 SMNVEV (reference sequence). CDR3 DNA: TGTGCCAGCAGTTTATACGGAGACTCCTACGAGCAGTACTTC. Protein sequence: CASSLYGDSYEQYF.